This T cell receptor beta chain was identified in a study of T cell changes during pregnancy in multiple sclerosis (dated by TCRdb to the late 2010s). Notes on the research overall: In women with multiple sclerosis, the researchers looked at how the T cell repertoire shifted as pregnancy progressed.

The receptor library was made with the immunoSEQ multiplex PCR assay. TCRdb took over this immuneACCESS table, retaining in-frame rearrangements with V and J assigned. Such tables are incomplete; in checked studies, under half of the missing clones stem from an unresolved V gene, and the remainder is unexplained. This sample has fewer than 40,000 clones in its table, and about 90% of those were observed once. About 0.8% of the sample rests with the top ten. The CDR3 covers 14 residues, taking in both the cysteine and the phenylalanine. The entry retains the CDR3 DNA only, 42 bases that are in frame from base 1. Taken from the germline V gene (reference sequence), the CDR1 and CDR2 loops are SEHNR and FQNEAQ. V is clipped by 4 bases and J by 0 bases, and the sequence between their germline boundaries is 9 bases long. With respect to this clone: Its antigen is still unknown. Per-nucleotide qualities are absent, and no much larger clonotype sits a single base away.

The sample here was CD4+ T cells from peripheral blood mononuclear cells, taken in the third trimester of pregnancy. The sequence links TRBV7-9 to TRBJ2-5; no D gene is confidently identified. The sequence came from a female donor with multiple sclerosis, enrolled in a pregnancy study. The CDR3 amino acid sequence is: CASSSYRDQETQYF. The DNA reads TGTGCCAGCAGCTCCTACCGGGACCAAGAGACCCAGTACTTC.